The present T cell receptor (beta chain) was sequenced within a study of blood T cell repertoires in COVID-19. CDR1 is MNHEY and CDR2 is SVGEGT in the germline V gene. The CDR3 is 11 residues long. V was clipped by 5 bases and J by 3 bases, with 5 bases between them. This clone has only one observation. One base away lies a much larger clone, so this may be a sequencing read error. The data were produced by immunoSEQ multiplex PCR, yet TCRdb's version contains in-frame clones alone and is incomplete. The table lists roughly 200,000 clones, 84% of them singletons. Input material: PBMCs or T cells enriched from blood (not recorded which). The chain uses TRBV6-2 or TRBV6-3 and TRBJ2-7; unclear D gene. This clonotype was obtained from a woman in her 30s who had been exposed to COVID-19. The CDR3 DNA reads TGTGCCAGCAGTGACAACTACGAGCAGTACTTC. Its protein product is CASSDNYEQYF.